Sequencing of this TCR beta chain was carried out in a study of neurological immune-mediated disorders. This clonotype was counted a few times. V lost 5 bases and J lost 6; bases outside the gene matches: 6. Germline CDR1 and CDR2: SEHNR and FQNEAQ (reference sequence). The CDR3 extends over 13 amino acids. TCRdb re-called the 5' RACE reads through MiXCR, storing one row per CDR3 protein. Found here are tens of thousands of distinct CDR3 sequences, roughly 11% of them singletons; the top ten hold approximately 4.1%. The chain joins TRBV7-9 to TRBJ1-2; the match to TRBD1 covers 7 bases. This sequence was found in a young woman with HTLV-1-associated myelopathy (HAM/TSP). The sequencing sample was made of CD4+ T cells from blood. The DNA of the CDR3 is TGTGCCAGCAGCCCTCAGGGGGGGAATGGCTACACCTTC. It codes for CASSPQGGNGYTF. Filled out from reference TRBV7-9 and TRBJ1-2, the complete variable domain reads DTGVSQNPRHKITKRGQNVTFRCDPISEHNRLYWYRQTLGQGPEFLTYFQNEAQLEKSRLLSDRFSAERPKGSFSTLEIQRTEQGDSAMYLCASSPQGGNGYTFGSGTRLTVV.